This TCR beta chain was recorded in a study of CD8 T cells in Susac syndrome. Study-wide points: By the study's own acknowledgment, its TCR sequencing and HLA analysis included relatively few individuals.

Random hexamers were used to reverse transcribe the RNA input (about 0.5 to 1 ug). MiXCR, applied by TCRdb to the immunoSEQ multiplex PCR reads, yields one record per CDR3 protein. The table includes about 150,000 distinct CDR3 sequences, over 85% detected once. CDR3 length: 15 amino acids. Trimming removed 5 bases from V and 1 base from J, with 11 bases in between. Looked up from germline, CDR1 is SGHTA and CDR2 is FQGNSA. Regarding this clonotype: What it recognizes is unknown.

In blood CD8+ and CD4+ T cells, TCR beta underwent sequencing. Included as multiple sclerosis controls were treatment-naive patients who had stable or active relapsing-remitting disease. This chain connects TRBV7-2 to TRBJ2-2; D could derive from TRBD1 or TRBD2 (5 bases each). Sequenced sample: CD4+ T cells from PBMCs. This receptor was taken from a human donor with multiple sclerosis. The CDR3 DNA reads TGTGCCAGCAGCACGGGACCTAGGAACACCGGGGAGCTGTTTTTT. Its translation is CASSTGPRNTGELFF.